The entry that follows covers one T cell receptor beta chain sequence. One junction end disagrees with the germline gene, perhaps due to a read error. Germline V gene sequence: CDR1 MNHNY, CDR2 SVGAGI (reference sequence). The CDR3 runs 11 residues. The sorted Tregs were CD4+CD25+CD127-/low cells. TCRdb reprocessed the 5' RACE reads via MiXCR and lists one record per CDR3 protein. The sample has about 10,000 distinct CDR3 sequences; 25% are singletons. The source material was Tregs sorted from blood. This sequence joins TRBV6-6 and TRBJ1-5; tentative D call: TRBD1 (6 bases). This sequence originates from a female donor with breast cancer. CDR3 nucleotide sequence: TGTGCCAGCAGTTACTCGGCGGTGGGGGCATTT. It codes for CASSYSAVGAF.